The 11 T cell receptor beta chains below were found in one sample sequenced in a study of CD8 T cell repertoires and HIV-1 epitope variants. Their antigen targets remain unknown. Sequencing used immunoSEQ multiplex PCR; TCRdb keeps in-frame clones, though not all of them. This table holds some 4,500 clones, 68% found once. Material: cultured CD8+ T cells derived from PBMCs. All receptors derive from a male donor with HIV.

As for this clone: Compared with germline, one end of the junction differs, possibly owing to a read error. The V call is TRBV4-3, the J call TRBJ1-2; TRBD1 is a possible D gene (5 bases). The germline gives CDR1 LGHNA, CDR2 YSLEER. The CDR3 runs to 15 residues. The chain's CDR3 is CASSEEMEGTYGYTF. The CDR3 DNA sequence: TGCGCCAGCAGCGAAGAGATGGAGGGGACGTACGGCTACACCTTC.

The chain couples TRBV7-9 to TRBJ2-1; TRBD1 might be the D (5 bases). The V gene lost 6 bases and the J gene lost 7 bases, with 10 bases spanning the gap. Germline assignment: CDR1 SEHNR and CDR2 FQNEAQ (reference sequence). This CDR3 is 12 amino acids long. The CDR3 sequence: CASSSQVNEQFF. The CDR3 nucleotides read TGTGCCAGCAGTTCACAGGTTAATGAGCAGTTCTTC.

The chain recombines TRBV28 with TRBJ2-2; D may be TRBD1 or TRBD2 (5 bases each). CDR1 and CDR2 from the germline V gene are MDHEN and SYDVKM. This CDR3 spans 16 amino acids. V lost 3 bases, J lost 3 bases, and 14 bases lay in between. The DNA of the CDR3 is TGTGCCAGCAGTTTTTCTAGGGGAGCAGACACCGGGGAGCTGTTTTTT. It translates to CASSFSRGADTGELFF.

This clone was seen a handful of times. V usage is TRBV11-3 and J usage is TRBJ2-1, with no clear D. Trimming removed 6 bases at V and 4 bases at J, with 10 bases between. CDR1 and CDR2 (germline): SGHNT, YENEEA. The CDR3 totals 13 residues. The CDR3 DNA reads TGTGCCAGCAGTTTCCGGTCGTACAATGAGCAGTTCTTC. Residues: CASSFRSYNEQFF.

This clone has just one count. This rearrangement joins TRBV6-5 to TRBJ1-2; TRBD1 is a possible D gene (5 bases). This CDR3 region has 14 residues. Germline CDR1 is MNHEY and CDR2 is SVGAGI. Trimming shortened V by 2 bases and J by 8 bases, and 15 bases separated the two germline ends. CDR3 DNA sequence: TGTGCCAGCAGTTACCAAGGAGGGGCCGGGGGCTACACCTTC. Amino acid sequence: CASSYQGGAGGYTF.

This clone was observed a handful of times. The rearrangement joins TRBV19 to TRBJ1-1; unclear D gene. In germline, CDR1 is LNHDA, CDR2 SQIVND (reference sequence). The CDR3 spans 12 residues. V lost 1 base and J lost 1, with 1 base in between. The CDR3 region is CASSIGNTEAFF. The CDR3 DNA sequence: TGTGCCAGTAGTATAGGGAACACTGAAGCTTTCTTT.

About this clone itself: One junction end does not reproduce the germline sequence, and a read error may be involved. V gene TRBV5-4 combines with J gene TRBJ1-3; D ambiguous. Germline values: CDR1 SGHNT, CDR2 YYREEE (reference sequence). The length of the CDR3 is 15 residues. CDR3 protein: CASSQNVAQRLASYF. The CDR3 DNA sequence: TGCGCCAGCAGCCAGAACGTAGCGCAAAGGTTAGCTTCATATTTT.

V and J are TRBV5-5 and TRBJ1-5, with 7 bases identical to TRBD1. V was pared by 2 bases and J by 0 bases, with 2 bases of the junction left unmatched. This CDR3 has 15 residues. The V gene's germline CDR1 is SGHKS and CDR2 YYEKEE (reference sequence). The CDR3 protein is CASSFTGDSNQPQHF. CDR3 coding DNA: TGTGCCAGCAGCTTCACAGGGGATAGCAATCAGCCCCAGCATTTT.

This clone was seen only once. The chain uses TRBV6-5 and TRBJ2-7; D is perhaps TRBD1 (6 bases). V was clipped by 5 bases and J by 6 bases, with 17 bases between them. CDR3 size: 14 residues. In germline, CDR1 is MNHEY, CDR2 SVGAGI. This CDR3 reads CASSELAGESEQYF. Written as DNA, the CDR3 is TGTGCCAGCAGTGAATTGGCAGGGGAGAGCGAGCAGTACTTC.

This clone appeared once. This chain links TRBV10-2 with TRBJ2-7; D remains unclear. The CDR3 spans 13 residues. Germline loops: CDR1 WSHSY, CDR2 SAAADI. Trimming pared 3 bases from V and 0 bases from J, leaving 6 bases between. The CDR3 sequence: CASSEGYSYEQYF. The DNA of the CDR3 is TGCGCCAGCAGTGAAGGGTACTCCTACGAGCAGTACTTC.

This clone was seen a handful of times. The chain links TRBV27 to TRBJ2-7, with 11 bases lining up with TRBD2. The germline V gene has CDR1 MNHEY and CDR2 SMNVEV (reference sequence). The CDR3 consists of 17 residues. V lost 6 bases to trimming and J lost 0 bases; unmatched junction nucleotides: 10. CDR3 nucleotides: TGTGCCAGCAGCCCCATCTCTACTAGCGGGAGCTCCTACGAGCAGTACTTC. The encoded protein is CASSPISTSGSSYEQYF.